This T cell receptor (beta chain) was sequenced during a study of shared clonotypes between healthy human individuals. About this clone itself: Its target is unknown.

Produced via immunoSEQ multiplex PCR; TCRdb's table is partial and in-frame only. The profile shows approximately 2.5 million clones, 93% of them singletons. This CDR3 is 16 amino acids long. The germline V gene has CDR1 ENHRY and CDR2 SYGVKD. Trimming stripped 5 bases from V and 6 bases from J, with 19 bases between. Broader study findings: Sharing across four donors was highest in naive CD4 (around 5%) and lowest in memory CD8 (approximately 0.4%). The study generally estimated greater richness for naive than memory subsets.

The specimen sequenced was naive CD4+ T cells from PBMCs. Subset in this sample: CD45RA+ positively selected. This chain connects TRBV10-3 to TRBJ2-2; weak D call: TRBD2 (5 bases). The sequence was collected from a man aged 18 to 30 in good health. Some clones in this sample may be carry-over from other donors' samples. The CDR3 DNA follows: TGTGCCATCAGTCCCCTCTCGGCGCTAGCAGCCGGGGAGCTGTTTTTT. Encoded protein: CAISPLSALAAGELFF.